The 30 T cell receptor beta chains listed next were all sequenced from one sample in a study of PD-L1 blockade in urothelial cancer. Time point in this sample: peripheral blood 6 weeks after treatment start. TCRdb's copy holds only in-frame clones and misses some; the assay was immunoSEQ multiplex PCR. The sample contains around 46,000 clones, 82% of which appear only once. This material consisted of PBMCs, taken around atezolizumab (anti-PD-L1) treatment. These receptors were collected from a man aged 60 to 69 with urothelial cancer.

The rearrangement links TRBV30 to TRBJ2-3; D might be TRBD2 (5 bases). V gave up 2 bases and J gave up 3 bases, with 18 bases separating them. The germline V gene encodes CDR1 GTSNPN and CDR2 SVGIG (reference sequence). CDR3 length: 16 amino acids. CDR3 in DNA: TGTGCCTGGAGTAAGGGAGCCCCGGGGAGTACAGATACGCAGTATTTT. Encoded protein: CAWSKGAPGSTDTQYF.

V is TRBV5-5 and J is TRBJ1-5, with a possible D match to TRBD1 (5 bases). CDR3 length: 14 amino acids. V lost 3 bases to trimming and J lost 7 bases, with 14 bases between them. Germline V CDR1 and CDR2: SGHKS, YYEKEE (reference sequence). CDR3 sequence reads: CASSSGGTIQPQHF. CDR3 DNA sequence: TGTGCCAGCAGCTCGGGGGGGACCATACAGCCCCAGCATTTT.

The genes are TRBV7-2 and TRBJ2-1; 7 bases match TRBD2. The CDR3 is 16 amino acids. J lost 6 bases, V lost 0 bases, and 8 bases had no gene match. CDR1 and CDR2 from the germline V gene are SGHTA and FQGNSA. CDR3 protein: CASSLASGLVTNEQFF. The CDR3 bases are TGTGCCAGCAGCTTAGCGTCAGGACTAGTCACCAATGAGCAGTTCTTC.

The rearrangement joins TRBV5-1 to TRBJ1-2, with D unclear. Germline V CDR1 and CDR2: SGHRS, YFSETQ. The V and J ends lost 4 bases and 3 bases respectively, with 10 bases between them. There are 13 residues in the CDR3. CDR3 amino acids: CASSVTPDYGYTF. For the CDR3, the DNA is TGCGCCAGCAGCGTGACTCCTGACTATGGCTACACCTTC.

J is TRBJ2-1 and V is TRBV28; 7 bases are a match to TRBD1. The J segment lost 3 bases and the V segment lost 0 bases, leaving 2 bases of the junction unmatched. The CDR3 is made up of 15 amino acids. Looked up from germline, CDR1 is MDHEN and CDR2 is SYDVKM. CDR3 sequence reads: CASSLWAGGYNEQFF. CDR3 nucleotides: TGTGCCAGCAGTTTATGGGCAGGGGGCTACAATGAGCAGTTCTTC.

CDR3 nucleotides: TGTGCCAGCAGCCCAACAGACAGGATGACAGGTTCCTACAATGAGCAGTTCTTC. It encodes CASSPTDRMTGSYNEQFF. The J gene is TRBJ2-1, the V gene TRBV21-1; the table's D call TRBD1 went unverified against the DNA. TRBV21-1 is a pseudogene. The CDR3 runs 18 residues.

The chain employs TRBV19 and TRBJ2-2; tentatively, D is TRBD2 (5 bases). Germline CDR1 and CDR2: LNHDA and SQIVND (reference sequence). V lost 6 bases to trimming and J lost 2 bases, with 16 bases between them. The CDR3 consists of 16 residues. The CDR3 here is CASRAFGDFNTGELFF. The CDR3 region has the DNA TGTGCCAGTAGGGCATTCGGGGATTTCAACACCGGGGAGCTGTTTTTT. The variable domain in full, completed from reference TRBV19 and TRBJ2-2, reads DGGITQSPKYLFRKEGQNVTLSCEQNLNHDAMYWYRQDPGQGLRLIYYSQIVNDFQKGDIAEGYSVSREKKESFPLTVTSAQKNPTAFYLCASRAFGDFNTGELFFGEGSRLTVL.

The V gene is TRBV28, the J gene TRBJ2-7; TRBD2 matches 11 bases. J lost 5 bases, V lost 7 bases, and 16 bases had no gene match. Per germline, CDR1 MDHEN and CDR2 SYDVKM. This CDR3 is 17 amino acids long. This CDR3 reads CASTSPLAGGRSDEQYF. Written as DNA, the CDR3 is TGTGCCAGCACCTCTCCTCTAGCGGGAGGAAGAAGCGACGAGCAGTACTTC. The whole variable domain, remainder taken from reference TRBV28 and TRBJ2-7, is DVKVTQSSRYLVKRTGEKVFLECVQDMDHENMFWYRQDPGLGLRLIYFSYDVKMKEKGDIPEGYSVSREKKERFSLILESASTNQTSMYLCASTSPLAGGRSDEQYFGPGTRLTVT.

The chain employs TRBV28 and TRBJ2-1; 9 bases are shared with TRBD2. Trimming removed 5 bases from V and 10 bases from J; junction bases left unmatched: 12. Germline CDR1 and CDR2: MDHEN and SYDVKM. The CDR3 is 15 amino acids. This chain's CDR3 is CASSPLGLASSEQFF. In DNA, the CDR3 is TGTGCCAGCAGTCCTCTAGGACTAGCGTCAAGCGAGCAGTTCTTC.

This clone was seen once. J is TRBJ1-4 and V is TRBV6-5, with 7 bases matching TRBD1. With 2 bases clipped from V and 7 bases from J, the junction kept 10 bases outside the gene matches. The CDR3 is 16 amino acids. From germline, CDR1 is MNHEY and CDR2 SVGAGI. The CDR3 DNA reads TGTGCCAGCAGTTACGGTGCACAGGGGACGGGTGAAAAACTGTTTTTT. Amino acids: CASSYGAQGTGEKLFF.

In the case of this clone: The junction departs from germline at one end; a sequencing error may be responsible. The chain uses TRBV7-7 and TRBJ2-3; tentatively, D is TRBD2 (6 bases). The CDR3 consists of 15 residues. CDR1 and CDR2 (germline): SSHAT, FNYEAQ (reference sequence). The CDR3 DNA sequence: TGTGCTAGCAGCCGCGGGACCCAACCCACAGATACGCAGTATTTT. Translating it yields CASSRGTQPTDTQYF.

The gene calls are TRBV9 and TRBJ2-1; 11 bases line up with TRBD2. Trimming cost V 4 bases and J 10 bases; bases outside gene matches: 10. The CDR3 consists of 15 residues. In germline, CDR1 is SGDLS, CDR2 YYNGEE. The CDR3 sequence is CASSRIAGGQKEQFF. The CDR3 nucleotides read TGTGCCAGCAGCCGTATAGCGGGAGGGCAAAAAGAGCAGTTCTTC. Drawing the rest from reference TRBV9 and TRBJ2-1, the complete variable domain is DSGVTQTPKHLITATGQRVTLRCSPRSGDLSVYWYQQSLDQGLQFLIQYYNGEERAKGNILERFSAQQFPDLHSELNLSSLELGDSALYFCASSRIAGGQKEQFFGPGTRLTVL.

This rearrangement joins TRBV7-9 to TRBJ2-1; 13 bases align to TRBD2. This CDR3 is 13 amino acids long. V was pared by 8 bases and J by 6 bases, with 1 base of the junction left unmatched. CDR1 SEHNR and CDR2 FQNEAQ come from the germline V gene (reference sequence). This CDR3 reads CASGLAGANEQFF. CDR3 bases: TGTGCCAGCGGACTAGCGGGAGCCAATGAGCAGTTCTTC.

The DNA of the CDR3 is TGTGCCAGCAGCCAACTCCAGGGGGCGCGGGAGACCCAGTACTTC. Its protein product is CASSQLQGARETQYF. The chain is built from TRBV14 and TRBJ2-5; the match to TRBD1 covers 8 bases. After removal of 2 bases from V and 5 bases from J, the junction contained 7 bases not matched to a gene. CDR3 size: 15 residues. From germline, CDR1 is SGHDN and CDR2 FVKESK.

This chain connects TRBV5-6 to TRBJ2-5; possibly TRBD1 for D (6 bases). Germline values: CDR1 SGHDT, CDR2 YYEEEE. The CDR3 sequence is 13 residues long. Deletions cut 3 bases from V and 1 base from J, with 7 bases between. The CDR3 is CASSWGPQETQYF. DNA of the CDR3: TGTGCCAGCAGCTGGGGGCCCCAAGAGACCCAGTACTTC.

This clone was seen once. The rearrangement links TRBV2 to TRBJ2-1; 15 bases agree with TRBD2. Per the germline V gene, CDR1 is SNHLY and CDR2 is FYNNEI. The J segment lost 1 base and the V segment lost 5 bases, leaving 3 bases of the junction unmatched. The CDR3 runs 17 residues. CDR3 in DNA: TGTGCCAGCAGTCGTGGGACTAGCGGGGGGTCCTACAATGAGCAGTTCTTC. It codes for CASSRGTSGGSYNEQFF.

The J gene is TRBJ2-4, the V gene TRBV27; tentative D call: TRBD2 (5 bases). This CDR3 has 15 amino acids. Trimming stripped 3 bases from V and 2 bases from J, with 11 bases between. The germline V gene has CDR1 MNHEY and CDR2 SMNVEV (reference sequence). The CDR3 DNA reads as TGTGCCAGCAGTTTGAGGGTTAGTACCAAAAACATTCAGTACTTC. Amino acid sequence: CASSLRVSTKNIQYF.

This clone was counted a single time. The genes are TRBV6-5 and TRBJ2-1; tentative D call: TRBD1 (5 bases). Trimming cost V 8 bases and J 7 bases, with 9 bases left between them. Germline values: CDR1 MNHEY, CDR2 SVGAGI. CDR3 length equals 11 residues. CDR3 sequence reads: CASGALNEQFF. CDR3 DNA sequence: TGTGCCAGCGGGGCGCTAAATGAGCAGTTCTTC.

This sequence joins TRBV14 and TRBJ1-1, with D tentatively TRBD1 (6 bases). There are 13 residues in the CDR3. Germline values: CDR1 SGHDN, CDR2 FVKESK. V dropped 1 base and J dropped 7 bases, with 10 bases sitting between them. CDR3 DNA sequence: TGTGCCAGCAGCCAAGTTATCAGGGGTGAAGCTTTCTTT. Translating gives CASSQVIRGEAFF.

This rearrangement joins TRBV6-5 to TRBJ1-1, with D possibly matching TRBD1 (5 bases). This CDR3 has 12 amino acids. Germline CDR1 is MNHEY and CDR2 is SVGAGI. V lost 4 bases and J 8 bases, leaving 11 bases between the germline ends. The CDR3 protein is CASSSPGKEAFF. CDR3 DNA: TGTGCCAGCAGTTCCCCAGGGAAGGAAGCTTTCTTT.

The chain uses TRBV7-9 and TRBJ2-7, with 9 positions matching TRBD1. The J segment lost 5 bases and the V segment lost 1 base, leaving 6 bases of the junction unmatched. The CDR3 extends over 15 amino acids. The germline CDR1 and CDR2 sequences are SEHNR and FQNEAQ (reference sequence). The CDR3 bases are TGTGCCAGCAGCTTAGGACAGGGGGTACAAAACGAGCAGTACTTC. Residues: CASSLGQGVQNEQYF.

V is TRBV15 and J is TRBJ2-1; 7 nucleotides align to TRBD2. The V gene's germline CDR1 is LNHNV and CDR2 YYDKDF (reference sequence). This CDR3 spans 14 amino acids. V shed 0 bases and J 6 bases; nucleotides not matched to a gene: 2. The CDR3 bases are TGTGCCACCAGCAGAGACGGGACTATCAATGAGCAGTTCTTC. Its protein is CATSRDGTINEQFF.

This chain connects TRBV20-1 to TRBJ1-1, with D hard to call. The CDR3 is 11 amino acids. The germline CDR1 and CDR2 sequences are DFQATT and SNEGSKA (reference sequence). The V and J ends lost 3 bases and 8 bases respectively, with 10 bases between them. CDR3 in amino acids: CSASPFEEAFF. The CDR3 region has the DNA TGCAGTGCTAGTCCATTTGAGGAAGCTTTCTTT.

This clone turned up a few times. V and J are TRBV6-5 and TRBJ2-7, with D hard to call. This CDR3 has 14 residues. Germline V gene data show CDR1 as MNHEY and CDR2 as SVGAGI. Trimming cost V 1 base and J 4 bases, with 11 bases left between them. In nucleotides, the CDR3 is TGTGCCAGCAGTTACTACCGACTCCTGTACGAGCAGTACTTC. Its protein is CASSYYRLLYEQYF.

J is TRBJ2-3 and V is TRBV9; 11 nucleotides agree with TRBD2. This CDR3 has 17 amino acids. Germline V CDR1 and CDR2: SGDLS, YYNGEE. Trimming at V came to 0 bases and at J to 8 bases, leaving 11 bases not matched to a gene. CDR3 in amino acids: CASSVASGTSGLGTQYF. Written as DNA, the CDR3 is TGTGCCAGCAGCGTAGCTTCCGGGACTAGCGGCTTGGGTACGCAGTATTTT.

The gene calls are TRBV5-1 and TRBJ1-1; 10 bases are shared with TRBD1. The germline gives CDR1 SGHRS, CDR2 YFSETQ. J gave up 0 bases and V 3 bases, and 14 bases lay outside the gene matches. The CDR3 spans 19 residues. The CDR3 bases are TGCGCCAGCAGCTCCCTGACAGGGGGCTCCTCTATCGTGAACACTGAAGCTTTCTTT. Translated, it gives CASSSLTGGSSIVNTEAFF.

The V call is TRBV5-8, the J call TRBJ2-5; a weak D match, TRBD1 (5 bases). The germline V and J ends were trimmed by 5 bases and 4 bases, with 12 bases remaining between them. The CDR3 covers 13 residues. Germline V lookup: CDR1 SGHTS, CDR2 YDEGEE. CDR3 coding DNA: TGTGCCAGCAGATCGACAGTCGGAGAGACCCAGTACTTC. It specifies CASRSTVGETQYF.

This clone has only one observation. The rearrangement uses TRBV5-4 and TRBJ2-2, with D possibly matching TRBD2 (5 bases). V was cut by 0 bases and J by 0 bases, with 6 bases left in between. Germline V lookup: CDR1 SGHNT, CDR2 YYREEE (reference sequence). The CDR3 spans 15 residues. CDR3 amino acids: CASSLGTSNTGELFF. As DNA, the CDR3 is TGTGCCAGCAGCTTGGGGACTTCGAACACCGGGGAGCTGTTTTTT.

The chain employs TRBV6-1 and TRBJ2-3; the D is unclear. The germline V gene has CDR1 MNHNS and CDR2 SASEGT. Trimming cost V 1 base and J 4 bases, with 12 bases left between them. The CDR3 is 15 amino acids. Here the CDR3 DNA reads TGTGCCAGCAGTGAAGTCATGAGGTTTTCAGATACGCAGTATTTT. Translated: CASSEVMRFSDTQYF.

The chain couples TRBV5-4 to TRBJ2-7; 7 bases align to TRBD1. Looked up from germline, CDR1 is SGHNT and CDR2 is YYREEE (reference sequence). This CDR3 contains 18 residues. Losses at the gene ends were 0 bases for V and 0 bases for J; bases not matched to a gene: 12. The CDR3 loop is CASSLGLRTGSPSYEQYF. CDR3 coding DNA: TGTGCCAGCAGCTTGGGATTGCGGACAGGCTCCCCCTCCTACGAGCAGTACTTC.